Each of the 5 T cell receptor beta chains below was sequenced from the same sample in a study of cytomegalovirus exposure and HLA in healthy donors. PCR amplification relied on 60 Vbeta primers (plus 13 Jbeta primers). Here immunoSEQ multiplex PCR was the method, and the copy in TCRdb shows in-frame clones only, minus some. Of about 88,000 clones in the sample, about 77% are singletons; the top ten hold around 5%. The sample taken for sequencing was PBMCs. The receptors were sampled from a woman in her 40s in good health and CMV-seronegative.

The chain recombines TRBV6-1 with TRBJ1-1; 10 nucleotides align to TRBD1. V lost 8 bases and J lost 1; bases outside the gene matches: 7. This CDR3 has 15 residues. Per germline, CDR1 MNHNS and CDR2 SASEGT. CDR3: CASGTGVGGNTEAFF. The CDR3, as DNA: TGTGCCAGCGGGACAGGGGTCGGAGGGAACACTGAAGCTTTCTTT.

The gene calls are TRBV19 and TRBJ2-3; 8 bases agree with TRBD2. Germline CDR1 and CDR2: LNHDA and SQIVND (reference sequence). The V segment lost 7 bases and the J segment 6 bases; nucleotides outside the gene matches: 18. The CDR3 is 17 amino acids. The CDR3 loop is CASNRAGGSGFADTQYF. The CDR3 region has the DNA TGTGCCAGTAATCGGGCGGGGGGTTCGGGGTTTGCGGATACGCAGTATTTT.

This clone was recorded once. The chain couples TRBV6-5 to TRBJ1-2, with a possible D match to TRBD1 (5 bases). This CDR3 spans 13 amino acids. Trimming shortened V by 7 bases and J by 2 bases, and 11 bases separated the two germline ends. CDR1 and CDR2 from the germline V gene are MNHEY and SVGAGI. The CDR3 region has the DNA TGTGCCAGCACCCCCGGGGGGAACTATGGCTACACCTTC. Translation gives CASTPGGNYGYTF.

V usage is TRBV19 and J usage is TRBJ2-7, with 9 bases lining up with TRBD1. J gave up 7 bases and V 5 bases, and 9 bases lay outside the gene matches. The CDR3 is 14 residues long. CDR1 and CDR2 from the germline V gene are LNHDA and SQIVND (reference sequence). CDR3 DNA sequence: TGTGCCAGTAGTCCGGGACAGGGTCCGGGGGAGCAGTACTTC. Residues: CASSPGQGPGEQYF.

The genes are TRBV2 and TRBJ1-3; 9 nucleotides agree with TRBD1. CDR1 is SNHLY and CDR2 is FYNNEI in the germline V gene. V shed 5 bases, J shed 7 bases, and the junction held 6 bases outside the gene matches. The CDR3 consists of 14 residues. CDR3: CASSRTGDSNTIYF. The CDR3 region has the DNA TGTGCCAGCAGTCGGACAGGGGACTCGAACACCATATATTTT.